This T cell receptor beta chain was sequenced for a study of response to subunit inactivated influenza vaccine. Germline loops: CDR1 KGHSH, CDR2 LQKENI. The CDR3 length is 15 residues. V was trimmed by 5 bases and J by 2 bases, leaving 13 bases between them. One entry per CDR3 protein, called by TCRdb with MiXCR from the RT-PCR reads. Of some 550,000 distinct CDR3 sequences listed, around 21% are singletons. These data also featured in a second study, about T cells expressing NK-cell markers. That paper states: What made the TCR beta cDNA was 5'RACE template switching with UMIs. Several experiments added an anti-gamma-delta TCR antibody to sort only alpha-beta TCR T cells.

The J gene is TRBJ1-5, the V gene TRBV18, with D tentatively TRBD1 (5 bases). The sample was CD4+ T cells sorted from PBMCs, taken roughly 12 days after vaccination. The clonotype was recovered from a middle-aged man who received an inactivated influenza vaccine. CDR3 in amino acids: CASSTGGSGNQPQHF. The DNA of the CDR3 is TGTGCCAGCTCAACTGGGGGATCTGGCAATCAGCCCCAGCATTTT.